Listed here are 21 T cell receptor beta chains from one sample, sequenced in a study of vaccination and CD4 T cells after COVID-19. TCRdb re-analysed the PCR reads in MiXCR, keeping a single row per CDR3 protein. Of about 18,000 distinct CDR3 sequences in the sample, about 59% were seen once. The starting material was CD4+ T cells from blood, obtained before SARS-CoV-2 vaccination. The receptors stem from a human donor who had recovered from COVID-19.

This clonotype showed up just once. This chain uses TRBV28 with TRBJ1-1; TRBD1 matches at 9 bases. This CDR3 comprises 15 residues. CDR1 and CDR2 from the germline V gene are MDHEN and SYDVKM. Losses at the gene ends were 2 bases for V and 3 bases for J; bases not matched to a gene: 4. In DNA, the CDR3 is TGTGCCAGCAGTTTACCCCGACAGGGGGACACTGAAGCTTTCTTT. Translated: CASSLPRQGDTEAFF.

The chain uses TRBV7-2 and TRBJ1-1; D perhaps matches TRBD1 (5 bases). Germline V gives CDR1 SGHTA, CDR2 FQGNSA. The CDR3 contains 13 residues. V was clipped by 6 bases and J by 4 bases, with 12 bases between them. This CDR3 reads CASRRGVSTEAFF. The CDR3 DNA reads as TGTGCCAGCAGACGGGGGGTTAGCACTGAAGCTTTCTTT.

The CDR3 DNA sequence: TGTGCCAGCAGTACCACAGGGGGCAGTGGTTCACCCCTCCACTTT. It codes for CASSTTGGSGSPLHF. The chain uses TRBV6-1 and TRBJ1-6; 9 positions match TRBD1. The CDR3 loop spans 15 amino acids. CDR1 and CDR2 (germline): MNHNS, SASEGT. J lost 9 bases, V lost 5 bases, and 8 bases had no gene match.

This clonotype came up a few times. The chain uses TRBV20-1 and TRBJ2-5; 7 bases are a match to TRBD2. The CDR3 runs to 15 residues. Germline V CDR1 and CDR2: DFQATT, SNEGSKA (reference sequence). V lost 6 bases and J lost 4; bases outside the gene matches: 14. The CDR3 DNA sequence: TGCAGTGCGCCCCGCCCGGGACTAATCGGAGAGACCCAGTACTTC. It encodes CSAPRPGLIGETQYF.

This clonotype was recorded only once. The genes are TRBV20-1 and TRBJ2-7; D might be TRBD1 (7 bases). Germline V gene lookup returns CDR1 DFQATT and CDR2 SNEGSKA (reference sequence). V was shortened by 5 bases and J by 4 bases, with 15 bases between the two germline ends. The CDR3 contains 13 residues. The DNA for the CDR3 is TGCAGTGCTGGGGGGACAGAACTTTACGAGCAGTACTTC. Residues: CSAGGTELYEQYF.

The sample holds a few counts of this clonotype. The J gene is TRBJ2-5, the V gene TRBV21-1; TRBD1, the table's D call, was not compared with the DNA. TRBV21-1 represents a pseudogene. This CDR3 contains 16 residues. The CDR3 DNA reads as TGTGCCAGCAGCAATCCCTTTAGACAGCTCCAAGAGACCCAGTACTTC. Amino acid sequence: CASSNPFRQLQETQYF.

The chain recombines TRBV19 with TRBJ1-5, with no clear D. Per the germline V gene, CDR1 is LNHDA and CDR2 is SQIVND (reference sequence). The ends were cut back, 7 bases at V and 7 bases at J, with 8 bases in the middle. The CDR3 covers 11 residues. The CDR3 loop reads CASKTNQPQHF. The DNA for the CDR3 is TGTGCCAGTAAAACTAACCAGCCCCAGCATTTT. The entire variable domain, with the rest obtained from reference TRBV19 and TRBJ1-5, is as follows: DGGITQSPKYLFRKEGQNVTLSCEQNLNHDAMYWYRQDPGQGLRLIYYSQIVNDFQKGDIAEGYSVSREKKESFPLTVTSAQKNPTAFYLCASKTNQPQHFGDGTRLSIL.

This clonotype occurred once. The chain combines TRBV7-2 with TRBJ1-2, with D tentatively TRBD1 (5 bases). The V gene's germline CDR1 is SGHTA and CDR2 FQGNSA. The CDR3 totals 15 residues. With 5 bases removed from V and 4 bases from J, the gap between germline ends came to 17 bases. In DNA form, the CDR3 reads TGTGCCAGCAGCCCTCAGACAGCGCTGATCTATGGCTACACCTTC. This codes for CASSPQTALIYGYTF.

V and J are TRBV4-1 and TRBJ2-7; 12 nucleotides line up with TRBD2. Germline CDR1 MGHRA, CDR2 YSYEKL. This CDR3 has 18 residues. Unmatched junction bases numbered 10, after V lost 1 base and J lost 3 bases. As DNA, the CDR3 is TGCGCCAGCAGCCAAGTTTTCTTGACTAGCGGGAGCGTCTACGAGCAGTACTTC. Residues: CASSQVFLTSGSVYEQYF.

This rearrangement joins TRBV15 to TRBJ2-2; the match to TRBD2 covers 14 bases. Germline loops: CDR1 LNHNV, CDR2 YYDKDF (reference sequence). This CDR3 region has 18 residues. V shed 1 base, J shed 1 base, and the junction held 2 bases outside the gene matches. DNA of the CDR3: TGTGCCACCAGCAGAGGGACTAGCGGGAGGTGGAACACCGGGGAGCTGTTTTTT. Protein sequence: CATSRGTSGRWNTGELFF.

V usage is TRBV28 and J usage is TRBJ2-7; TRBD1 agrees at 10 bases. Germline V lookup: CDR1 MDHEN, CDR2 SYDVKM. The V segment lost 6 bases and the J segment 6 bases; nucleotides outside the gene matches: 8. CDR3 length: 14 residues. The CDR3 reads CASRRTGGRREQYF. CDR3 in DNA: TGTGCCAGCAGGAGGACAGGGGGTCGGCGCGAGCAGTACTTC.

V usage is TRBV20-1 and J usage is TRBJ1-1; the D gene is possibly TRBD1 (5 bases). The CDR3 totals 13 residues. V dropped 4 bases and J dropped 3 bases, with 12 bases sitting between them. Germline V gives CDR1 DFQATT, CDR2 SNEGSKA (reference sequence). The CDR3 reads CSATGFRDTEAFF. The CDR3 region has the DNA TGCAGTGCTACAGGGTTTAGGGACACTGAAGCTTTCTTT.

This chain links TRBV5-1 with TRBJ2-1; 8 nucleotides match TRBD2. CDR1 and CDR2 from the germline V gene are SGHRS and YFSETQ. There are 16 residues in the CDR3. V dropped 4 bases and J dropped 5; count of bases not matched to a gene: 11. The chain's CDR3 is CASSQRPGLGDNEQFF. As DNA, the CDR3 is TGCGCCAGCAGCCAAAGACCGGGACTAGGGGACAATGAGCAGTTCTTC. Full variable domain (outside the CDR3, taken from reference TRBV5-1 and TRBJ2-1): KAGVTQTPRYLIKTRGQQVTLSCSPISGHRSVSWYQQTPGQGLQFLFEYFSETQRNKGNFPGRFSGRQFSNSRSEMNVSTLELGDSALYLCASSQRPGLGDNEQFFGPGTRLTVL.

V is TRBV24-1 and J is TRBJ2-1; unclear D gene. V was shortened by 5 bases and J by 1 base, with 5 bases between the two germline ends. The germline V gene encodes CDR1 KGHDR and CDR2 SFDVKD. The CDR3 has 13 residues. This CDR3 is CATSGRSYNEQFF. For the CDR3, the DNA is TGTGCCACCAGTGGACGGTCCTACAATGAGCAGTTCTTC.

This rearrangement joins TRBV6-5 to TRBJ1-1; D ambiguous. The germline V gene has CDR1 MNHEY and CDR2 SVGAGI. V gave up 4 bases and J gave up 5 bases, with 8 bases separating them. The CDR3 contains 12 residues. The CDR3 here is CASSSPGTEAFF. In DNA form, the CDR3 reads TGTGCCAGCAGTTCCCCGGGGACTGAAGCTTTCTTT.

Here the CDR3 reads CASSSFPSRDTEAFF. The CDR3 bases are TGTGCCAGCTCATCCTTCCCGAGCAGGGACACTGAAGCTTTCTTT. This sequence joins TRBV18 and TRBJ1-1, with a possible D match to TRBD1 (5 bases). The ends were cut back, 5 bases at V and 3 bases at J, with 16 bases in the middle. CDR1 is KGHSH, CDR2 LQKENI, per germline. CDR3 length: 15 amino acids.

J is TRBJ1-2 and V is TRBV5-1; 8 nucleotides agree with TRBD1. The trim removed 4 bases at V and 2 bases at J, leaving 7 bases unmatched. The CDR3 contains 15 residues. The germline V gene encodes CDR1 SGHRS and CDR2 YFSETQ. In nucleotides, the CDR3 is TGCGCCAGCAGCAAAACGGACAGGGTGAACTATGGCTACACCTTC. This sequence encodes CASSKTDRVNYGYTF. Looking up the rest from reference TRBV5-1 and TRBJ1-2 gives the full variable domain: KAGVTQTPRYLIKTRGQQVTLSCSPISGHRSVSWYQQTPGQGLQFLFEYFSETQRNKGNFPGRFSGRQFSNSRSEMNVSTLELGDSALYLCASSKTDRVNYGYTFGSGTRLTVV.

The chain uses TRBV6-5 and TRBJ1-2; 7 bases agree with TRBD1. The CDR3 has 17 residues. CDR1 and CDR2 from the germline V gene are MNHEY and SVGAGI. V dropped 4 bases and J dropped 0; count of bases not matched to a gene: 11. The CDR3 coding sequence is TGTGCCAGCAGTTCCCGGGACAGCGATCCCACTAACTATGGCTACACCTTC. Translated, it gives CASSSRDSDPTNYGYTF.

This clonotype was seen a few times. The rearrangement links TRBV6-1 to TRBJ2-1; D could derive from TRBD1 or TRBD2 (5 bases each). Trimming cost V 6 bases and J 5 bases, with 11 bases left between them. The CDR3 covers 13 residues. CDR1 and CDR2 (germline): MNHNS, SASEGT. The CDR3 region is CASRGTAHNEQFF. In DNA, the CDR3 is TGTGCCAGCAGGGGGACGGCACACAATGAGCAGTTCTTC.

V is TRBV7-9 and J is TRBJ2-3; TRBD2 might be the D (6 bases). Trimming took off 3 bases at V and 3 bases at J, with 10 bases between the two ends. The germline gives CDR1 SEHNR, CDR2 FQNEAQ (reference sequence). This CDR3 region has 14 residues. This CDR3 is CASSFGLSTDTQYF. For the CDR3, the DNA is TGTGCCAGCAGCTTCGGACTATCGACAGATACGCAGTATTTT.

This clonotype was counted between two and nine times. The chain has TRBV18 and TRBJ2-7, with D perhaps matching TRBD1 or TRBD2 (5 bases each). The length of the CDR3 is 14 residues. Trimming took 5 bases from V and 2 from J, leaving 13 bases between them. Germline assignment: CDR1 KGHSH and CDR2 LQKENI. This CDR3 is CASSGRDGPYEQYF. CDR3 nucleotide sequence: TGTGCCAGCTCAGGACGGGACGGCCCCTACGAGCAGTACTTC.